A selection of T cell receptor beta chains follows, all from one sample in a study of T cells after yellow fever vaccination. TCRdb used MiXCR to reprocess the 5' RACE reads, holding one entry per CDR3 protein. The sample lists hundreds of thousands of distinct CDR3 sequences, approximately 18% occurring once. The specimen was PBMCs, collected before the yellow fever booster vaccination. All receptors derive from a man between 18 and 29 years old who received the YFV17D yellow fever vaccine. CDR3s include the opening cysteine and the closing phenylalanine or tryptophan. The D gene is left open where the match is weak. Size is stated for part of the rows, as once, few or many counts, or as a class when the clone is expanded.

j_gene: TRBJ2-5; len: 16; d_gene: .; abundance: .; v_gene: TRBV23-1; CDR3nt: TGCGCCAGCAGTCCTCCCGGGGGAAGACTACAAGAGACCCAGTACTTC; CDR3aa: CASSPPGGRLQETQYF
j_gene: TRBJ1-1; len: 11; d_gene: .; abundance: .; v_gene: TRBV12-3/TRBV12-4; CDR3nt: TGTGCCAGCAGCCGGGCGGGGGTGGCTTTCTTT; CDR3aa: CASSRAGVAFF
j_gene: TRBJ2-3; len: 15; d_gene: TRBD2; abundance: .; v_gene: TRBV20-1; CDR3nt: TGCAGTGCTGTACTAGCGGGGGGAGCCACAGATACGCAGTATTTT; CDR3aa: CSAVLAGGATDTQYF
j_gene: TRBJ1-2; len: 15; d_gene: .; abundance: .; v_gene: TRBV29-1; CDR3nt: TGCAGCGTCGACAACTCAGGGACCTCCAACTATGGCTACACCTTC; CDR3aa: CSVDNSGTSNYGYTF
j_gene: TRBJ2-5; len: 18; d_gene: .; abundance: .; v_gene: TRBV4-2; CDR3nt: TGTGCCAGCAGCCAAGAAGGTGTGGCCAGCGGATACCAAGAGACCCAGTACTTC; CDR3aa: CASSQEGVASGYQETQYF
j_gene: TRBJ2-6; len: 16; d_gene: .; abundance: .; v_gene: TRBV4-3; CDR3nt: TGCGCCAGCAGCCAAGATATCCGGTCTGGGGCCAACGTCCTGACTTTC; CDR3aa: CASSQDIRSGANVLTF
j_gene: TRBJ2-7; len: 14; d_gene: TRBD1; abundance: few; v_gene: TRBV20-1; CDR3nt: TGCAGTGCCACCCGGGACAGCACATACTACGAGCAGTACTTC; CDR3aa: CSATRDSTYYEQYF
j_gene: TRBJ2-1; len: 19; d_gene: TRBD1; abundance: .; v_gene: TRBV4-2; CDR3nt: TGTGCCAGCAGCCAAGCGCCGATTGAAACGGGACAGGGGATTAGTGAGCAGTTCTTC; CDR3aa: CASSQAPIETGQGISEQFF
j_gene: TRBJ2-5; len: 12; d_gene: .; abundance: few; v_gene: TRBV20-1; CDR3nt: TGCAGTGCTGTACCATACCAAGAGACCCAGTACTTC; CDR3aa: CSAVPYQETQYF
j_gene: TRBJ2-7; len: 14; d_gene: TRBD2; abundance: .; v_gene: TRBV10-3; CDR3nt: TGTGCCATCAGTGGGGCGGGAGGGGCCTACGAGCAGTACTTC; CDR3aa: CAISGAGGAYEQYF
j_gene: TRBJ1-6; len: 15; d_gene: .; abundance: many; v_gene: TRBV7-9; CDR3nt: TGTGCCAGCAACCCCGGAAGGCAGGGGTCATCACCCCTCCACTTT; CDR3aa: CASNPGRQGSSPLHF
j_gene: TRBJ2-1; len: 14; d_gene: .; abundance: many; v_gene: TRBV4-3; CDR3nt: TGCGCCAGCAGCCAAGATATCGGGGACAATGAGCAGTTCTTC; CDR3aa: CASSQDIGDNEQFF
j_gene: TRBJ1-4; len: 16; d_gene: .; abundance: .; v_gene: TRBV6-5; CDR3nt: TGTGCCAGCAGCCGCGGGCTCCTTGCAACTAATGAAAAACTGTTTTTT; CDR3aa: CASSRGLLATNEKLFF
j_gene: TRBJ2-2; len: 14; d_gene: .; abundance: few; v_gene: TRBV12-3/TRBV12-4; CDR3nt: TGTGCCAGCAGTCGGGGCCGGGGCACCGGGGAGCTGTTTTTT; CDR3aa: CASSRGRGTGELFF
j_gene: TRBJ1-5; len: 14; d_gene: .; abundance: few; v_gene: TRBV28; CDR3nt: TGTGCCAGCAGTCCCCCGGCAGGGTGGCAGCCCCAGCATTTT; CDR3aa: CASSPPAGWQPQHF
j_gene: TRBJ2-5; len: 14; d_gene: .; abundance: few; v_gene: TRBV5-1; CDR3nt: TGCGCCAGCAGCTTTCGGGGCATTCAAGAGACCCAGTACTTC; CDR3aa: CASSFRGIQETQYF
j_gene: TRBJ1-4; len: 15; d_gene: .; abundance: few; v_gene: TRBV10-3; CDR3nt: TGTGCCATCAGTGAGTCGCAGCTCACTTATGAAAAACTGTTTTTT; CDR3aa: CAISESQLTYEKLFF